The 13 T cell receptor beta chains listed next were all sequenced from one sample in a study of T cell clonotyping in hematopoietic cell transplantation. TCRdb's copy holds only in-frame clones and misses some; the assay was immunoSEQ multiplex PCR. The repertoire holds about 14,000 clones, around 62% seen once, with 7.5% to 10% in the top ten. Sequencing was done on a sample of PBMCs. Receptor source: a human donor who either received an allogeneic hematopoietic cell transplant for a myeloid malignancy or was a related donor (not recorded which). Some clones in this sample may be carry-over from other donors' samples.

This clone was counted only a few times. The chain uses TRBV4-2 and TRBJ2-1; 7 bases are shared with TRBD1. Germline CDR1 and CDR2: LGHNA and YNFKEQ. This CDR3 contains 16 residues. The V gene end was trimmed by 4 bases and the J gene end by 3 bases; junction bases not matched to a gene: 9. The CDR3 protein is CASSPSGTDHYNEQFF. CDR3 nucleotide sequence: TGTGCCAGCAGCCCGTCCGGGACAGACCACTACAATGAGCAGTTCTTC.

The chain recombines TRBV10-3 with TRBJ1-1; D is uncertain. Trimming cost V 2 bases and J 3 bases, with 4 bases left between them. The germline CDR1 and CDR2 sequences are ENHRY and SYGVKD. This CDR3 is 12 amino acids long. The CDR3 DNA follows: TGTGCCATCAGTGAGGGGTACACTGAAGCTTTCTTT. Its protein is CAISEGYTEAFF.

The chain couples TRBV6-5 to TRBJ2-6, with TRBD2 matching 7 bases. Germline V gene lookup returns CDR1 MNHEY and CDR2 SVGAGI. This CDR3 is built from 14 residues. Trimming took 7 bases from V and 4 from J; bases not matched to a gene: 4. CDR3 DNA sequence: TGTGCCAGCATGGGGGGGACCGGGGCCAACGTCCTGACTTTC. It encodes CASMGGTGANVLTF.

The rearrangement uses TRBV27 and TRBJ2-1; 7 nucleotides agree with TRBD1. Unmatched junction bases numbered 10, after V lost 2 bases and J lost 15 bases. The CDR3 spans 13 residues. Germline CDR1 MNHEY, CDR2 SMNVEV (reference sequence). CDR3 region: CASSLNDRAYMFF. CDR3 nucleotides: TGTGCCAGCAGTTTAAATGACAGGGCCTATATGTTCTTC.

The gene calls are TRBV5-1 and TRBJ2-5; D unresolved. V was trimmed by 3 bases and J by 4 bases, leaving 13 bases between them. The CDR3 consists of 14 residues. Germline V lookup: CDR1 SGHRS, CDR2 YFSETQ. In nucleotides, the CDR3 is TGCGCCAGCAGCTCTGGCATGGGGTCAGAGACCCAGTACTTC. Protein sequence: CASSSGMGSETQYF. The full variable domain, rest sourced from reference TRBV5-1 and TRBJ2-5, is KAGVTQTPRYLIKTRGQQVTLSCSPISGHRSVSWYQQTPGQGLQFLFEYFSETQRNKGNFPGRFSGRQFSNSRSEMNVSTLELGDSALYLCASSSGMGSETQYFGPGTRLLVL.

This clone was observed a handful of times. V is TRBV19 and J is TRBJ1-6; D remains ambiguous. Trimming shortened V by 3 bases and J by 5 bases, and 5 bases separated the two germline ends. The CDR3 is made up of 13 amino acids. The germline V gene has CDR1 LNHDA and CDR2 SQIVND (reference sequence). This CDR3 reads CASSITDNSPLHF. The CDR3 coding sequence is TGTGCCAGTAGTATTACGGATAATTCACCCCTCCACTTT.

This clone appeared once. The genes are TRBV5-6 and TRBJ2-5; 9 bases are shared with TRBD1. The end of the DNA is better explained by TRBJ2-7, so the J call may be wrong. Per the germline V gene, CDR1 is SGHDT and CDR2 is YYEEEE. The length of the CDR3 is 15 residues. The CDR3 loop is CASSFRDRAWLEQYF. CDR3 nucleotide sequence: TGTGCCAGCAGCTTCCGGGACAGGGCATGGCTCGAGCAGTACTTC.

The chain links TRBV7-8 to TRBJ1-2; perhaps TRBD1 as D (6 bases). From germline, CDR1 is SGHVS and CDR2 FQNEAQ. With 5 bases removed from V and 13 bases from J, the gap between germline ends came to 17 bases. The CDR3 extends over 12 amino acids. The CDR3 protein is CASSGGGDAGTF. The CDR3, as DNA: TGTGCCAGCAGCGGAGGGGGGGACGCCGGCACCTTC.

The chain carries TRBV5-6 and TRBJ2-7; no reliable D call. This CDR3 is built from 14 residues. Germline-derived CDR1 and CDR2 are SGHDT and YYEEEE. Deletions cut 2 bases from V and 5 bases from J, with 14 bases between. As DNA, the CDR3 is TGTGCCAGCAGCTTATTGACCCAGCCCCACGAGCAGTACTTC. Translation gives CASSLLTQPHEQYF. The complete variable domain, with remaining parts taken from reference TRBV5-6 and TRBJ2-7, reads DAGVTQSPTHLIKTRGQQVTLRCSPKSGHDTVSWYQQALGQGPQFIFQYYEEEERQRGNFPDRFSGHQFPNYSSELNVNALLLGDSALYLCASSLLTQPHEQYFGPGTRLTVT.

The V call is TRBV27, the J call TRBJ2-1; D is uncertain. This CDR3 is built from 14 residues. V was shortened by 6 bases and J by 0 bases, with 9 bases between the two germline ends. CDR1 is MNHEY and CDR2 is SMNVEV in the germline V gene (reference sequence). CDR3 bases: TGTGCCAGCAGGCCATCAAGCTCCTACAATGAGCAGTTCTTC. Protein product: CASRPSSSYNEQFF.

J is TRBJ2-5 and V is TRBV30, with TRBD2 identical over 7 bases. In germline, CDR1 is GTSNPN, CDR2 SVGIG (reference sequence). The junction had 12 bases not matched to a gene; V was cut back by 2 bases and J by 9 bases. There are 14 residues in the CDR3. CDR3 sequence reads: CAWSWGGAVEAQYF. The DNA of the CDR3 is TGTGCCTGGAGTTGGGGAGGGGCGGTTGAGGCCCAGTACTTC.

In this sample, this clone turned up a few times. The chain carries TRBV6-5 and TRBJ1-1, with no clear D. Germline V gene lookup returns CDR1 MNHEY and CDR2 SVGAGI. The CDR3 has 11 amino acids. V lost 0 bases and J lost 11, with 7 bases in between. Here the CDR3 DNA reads TGTGCCAGCAGTTACTCAGGGAGGGCTTTCTTT. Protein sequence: CASSYSGRAFF.

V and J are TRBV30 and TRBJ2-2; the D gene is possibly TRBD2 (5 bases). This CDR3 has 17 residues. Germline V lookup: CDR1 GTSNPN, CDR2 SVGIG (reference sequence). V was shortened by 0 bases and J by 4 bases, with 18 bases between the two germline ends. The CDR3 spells CAWSVRRTGWSTGELFF. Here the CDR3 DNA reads TGTGCCTGGAGTGTACGTCGTACGGGATGGAGCACCGGGGAGCTGTTTTTT.